This paragraph reports one T cell receptor (beta chain). V dropped 7 bases and J dropped 0 bases, with 7 bases sitting between them. CDR3 length: 13 residues. CDR1 and CDR2 (germline): MDHEN, SYDVKM. This sample is drawn from a study of blood T cell repertoires in COVID-19. Across the study: The United States, Italy and Spain were the sources of the acute and convalescent COVID-19 samples. T cells, B-cell-depleted T cells, or PBMCs supplied cDNA or gDNA.

Produced via immunoSEQ multiplex PCR; TCRdb's table is partial and in-frame only. The repertoire holds 160,000 or so clones, roughly 77% seen once, with 11% in the top ten. The rearrangement uses TRBV28 and TRBJ1-3; D call uncertain. This TCR was recovered from a human donor in a cohort sampled during active COVID-19. Sequenced material: peripheral blood. For the CDR3, the DNA is TGTGCCAGCATACGTAGCTCTGGAAACACCATATATTTT. Translating gives CASIRSSGNTIYF.